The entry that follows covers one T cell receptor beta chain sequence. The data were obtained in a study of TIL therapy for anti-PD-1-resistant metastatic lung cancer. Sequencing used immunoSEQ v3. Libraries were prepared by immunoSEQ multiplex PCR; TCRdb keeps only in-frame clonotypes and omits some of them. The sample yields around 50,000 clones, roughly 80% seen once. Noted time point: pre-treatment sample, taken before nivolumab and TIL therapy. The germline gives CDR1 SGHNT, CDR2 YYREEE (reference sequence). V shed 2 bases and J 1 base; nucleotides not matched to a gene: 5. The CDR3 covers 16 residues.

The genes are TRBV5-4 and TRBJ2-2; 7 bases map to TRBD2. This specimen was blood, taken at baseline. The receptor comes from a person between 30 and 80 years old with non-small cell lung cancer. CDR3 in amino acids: CASSFPGTMNTGELFF. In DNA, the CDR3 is TGTGCCAGCAGCTTTCCCGGGACTATGAACACCGGGGAGCTGTTTTTT.